Listed here are 23 T cell receptor beta chains from one sample, sequenced in a study of shared clonotypes between healthy human individuals (TCRdb year 2020). For the CD8 naive samples, CD45RO-negative cells were positively selected for CCR7, yielding a CD45RA+CCR7+ population from which TemRA cells were excluded. Library preparation employed the immunoSEQ multiplex PCR assay. TCRdb's version of the immuneACCESS table is confined to in-frame rearrangements and falls short of the full clone set. An unresolved V gene accounts for under half of the shortfall where checked; the remainder is of unknown origin. This sample has hundreds of thousands of clones in its table, and 95% to 96% of those were observed once. The top ten constitute 0.095% to 0.13% of the sample. What was sequenced was naive CD8+ T cells sorted from blood. The sample's cell subset or site label, decoded: CD45RA+CCR7+. The receptors were gathered from a woman between 25 and 40 years old in good health.

The rearrangement uses TRBV9 and TRBJ2-1; D ambiguous. Germline loops: CDR1 SGDLS, CDR2 YYNGEE. The CDR3 runs to 15 residues. V lost 3 bases and J lost 7, with 17 bases in between. As DNA, the CDR3 is TGTGCCAGCAGCGCCTCTGGCGAGCCCTTTAATGAGCAGTTCTTC. Translation: CASSASGEPFNEQFF.

This clone has a handful of counts. The chain couples TRBV14 to TRBJ1-4; D uncertain. This CDR3 comprises 15 residues. The germline V gene encodes CDR1 SGHDN and CDR2 FVKESK. V lost 4 bases to trimming and J lost 5 bases, with 14 bases between them. Here the CDR3 reads CASSPSRTANEKLFF. The CDR3 nucleotides are TGTGCCAGCAGCCCATCCCGGACGGCGAATGAAAAACTGTTTTTT. The full variable domain, its missing parts supplied by reference TRBV14 and TRBJ1-4, is EAGVTQFPSHSVIEKGQTVTLRCDPISGHDNLYWYRRVMGKEIKFLLHFVKESKQDESGMPNNRFLAERTGGTYSTLKVQPAELEDSGVYFCASSPSRTANEKLFFGSGTQLSVL.

This chain uses TRBV21-1 with TRBJ1-2; the table's D call, TRBD1, has no DNA check behind it. TRBV21-1 is termed a pseudogene. The CDR3 contains 14 residues. CDR3 bases: TGTGCCAGCAGCGATTGGGACAGAAACTATGGCTACACCTTC. Amino acid sequence: CASSDWDRNYGYTF.

This sequence joins TRBV5-4 and TRBJ2-1; TRBD2 might be the D (5 bases). This CDR3 has 15 amino acids. CDR1 is SGHNT and CDR2 is YYREEE in the germline V gene (reference sequence). Trimming stripped 4 bases from V and 2 bases from J, with 13 bases between. The CDR3 DNA sequence: TGTGCCAGCAGCCCCGACGAGCGGCCCTACAATGAGCAGTTCTTC. Translation gives CASSPDERPYNEQFF.

The chain combines TRBV27 with TRBJ2-1; D may be TRBD2 (6 bases). The CDR3 has 15 amino acids. Germline V gives CDR1 MNHEY, CDR2 SMNVEV (reference sequence). V lost 5 bases, J lost 3 bases, and 14 bases lay in between. CDR3 bases: TGTGCCAGCAGTCTAGGGACTGGGAACTACAATGAGCAGTTCTTC. Its translation is CASSLGTGNYNEQFF.

This chain connects TRBV27 to TRBJ2-7, with 10 bases fitting TRBD1. The length of the CDR3 is 15 residues. V was clipped by 5 bases and J by 4 bases; unmatched bases: 8. Germline CDR1 MNHEY, CDR2 SMNVEV (reference sequence). This CDR3 is CASSPIGQGGYEQYF. Here the CDR3 DNA reads TGTGCCAGCAGTCCCATAGGACAGGGGGGATACGAGCAGTACTTC.

The gene calls are TRBV9 and TRBJ2-3; D ambiguous. V was trimmed by 3 bases and J by 4 bases, leaving 9 bases between them. From germline, CDR1 is SGDLS and CDR2 YYNGEE. The CDR3 spans 13 residues. As DNA, the CDR3 is TGTGCCAGCAGCGCATATGATTCAGATACGCAGTATTTT. Translated, it gives CASSAYDSDTQYF.

J is TRBJ2-5 and V is TRBV25-1; the D is unclear. TRBJ2-7 matches the DNA end more closely, so the J call is doubtful. The CDR3 runs to 10 residues. Germline V gene data show CDR1 as MGHDK and CDR2 as SYGVNS. The CDR3 is CASSDYEQYF. CDR3 in DNA: TGTGCCAGCAGTGATTACGAGCAGTACTTC.

V and J are TRBV10-3 and TRBJ1-1; 8 positions agree with TRBD1. The CDR3 runs 17 residues. The germline gives CDR1 ENHRY, CDR2 SYGVKD. V lost 0 bases to trimming and J lost 4 bases; unmatched junction nucleotides: 10. The CDR3: CAISESFVSGGRTEAFF. In nucleotides, the CDR3 is TGTGCCATCAGTGAGTCGTTCGTTTCAGGGGGCCGCACTGAAGCTTTCTTT.

The rearrangement joins TRBV27 to TRBJ2-2; weak D call: TRBD1 (5 bases). This CDR3 comprises 16 residues. CDR1 is MNHEY and CDR2 is SMNVEV in the germline V gene (reference sequence). The ends were cut back, 6 bases at V and 4 bases at J, with 18 bases in the middle. CDR3 in amino acids: CASSPLLGPGTGELFF. The CDR3 region has the DNA TGTGCCAGCAGCCCATTGCTGGGGCCGGGCACCGGGGAGCTGTTTTTT.

As for this clone: One junction end disagrees with the germline gene, perhaps due to a read error. The chain recombines TRBV11-2 with TRBJ2-4; D is perhaps TRBD1 (6 bases). This CDR3 is built from 13 residues. CDR1 and CDR2 from the germline V gene are SGHAT and FQNNGV. The CDR3 region has the DNA TGTGCCAGCAGCTTAGAGGGTCGGGACATCGGGACCTTC. The encoded protein is CASSLEGRDIGTF.

The V call is TRBV7-9, the J call TRBJ2-7; D gene uncertain. CDR3 length equals 15 residues. From germline, CDR1 is SEHNR and CDR2 FQNEAQ (reference sequence). V was cut by 5 bases and J by 1 base, with 15 bases left in between. CDR3 bases: TGTGCCAGCAGCATCAGTGAGTTACGATCCTACGAGCAGTACTTC. Protein product: CASSISELRSYEQYF.

The sample holds one count of this clone. CDR3 DNA sequence: TGTGCCAGTAGTCTTACAGGGGCCGGTAGCTATGGCTACACCTTC. Translation: CASSLTGAGSYGYTF. The chain employs TRBV19 and TRBJ1-2; 7 bases map to TRBD1. The germline V gene has CDR1 LNHDA and CDR2 SQIVND (reference sequence). The V and J ends lost 5 bases and 4 bases, in that order; junction bases with no gene match: 10. This CDR3 spans 15 amino acids.

The chain carries TRBV7-9 and TRBJ2-1, with D perhaps matching TRBD1 (5 bases). V lost 5 bases and J 1 base, leaving 15 bases between the germline ends. The CDR3 sequence is 16 residues long. Germline CDR1 is SEHNR and CDR2 is FQNEAQ (reference sequence). CDR3 amino acids: CASSGSRARSYNEQFF. CDR3 in DNA: TGTGCCAGCAGCGGAAGCAGGGCCAGGTCCTACAATGAGCAGTTCTTC.

The V call is TRBV27, the J call TRBJ2-2, with 9 nucleotides matching TRBD1. The trim removed 0 bases at V and 6 bases at J, leaving 5 bases unmatched. Germline V gene sequence: CDR1 MNHEY, CDR2 SMNVEV (reference sequence). The CDR3 covers 16 residues. The CDR3 region has the DNA TGTGCCAGCAGTTTATCCAACAGGGGGCGGGCCGGGGAGCTGTTTTTT. Its translation: CASSLSNRGRAGELFF.

The V and J genes are TRBV11-2 and TRBJ2-5, with D possibly matching TRBD2 (6 bases). TRBJ2-7 matches the DNA end more closely, so the J call is doubtful. The CDR3 is 13 residues long. CDR1 is SGHAT, CDR2 FQNNGV, per germline. The CDR3 DNA sequence: TGTGCCAGCAGCTTAGGGACTACCTACGAGCAGTACTTC. Protein sequence: CASSLGTTYEQYF.

In regard to this clone: Other DNA sequences in this specimen translate into the identical CDR3. This sequence joins TRBV2 and TRBJ1-2, with D perhaps matching TRBD1 (5 bases). The V and J ends lost 1 base and 4 bases respectively, with 10 bases between them. This CDR3 is built from 14 residues. Looked up from germline, CDR1 is SNHLY and CDR2 is FYNNEI. CDR3: CASSEEGRGYGYTF. The CDR3 DNA is TGTGCCAGCAGTGAAGAGGGTAGGGGCTATGGCTACACCTTC.

This chain connects TRBV2 to TRBJ2-7; a possible D gene is TRBD2 (5 bases). Trimming removed 8 bases from V and 3 bases from J, with 14 bases in between. Germline V gene lookup returns CDR1 SNHLY and CDR2 FYNNEI. There are 13 residues in the CDR3. The CDR3 DNA is TGTGCCAGCTTTACAGACTACCACTACGAGCAGTACTTC. This encodes CASFTDYHYEQYF.

The CDR3 protein is CASSSSDRVYEQYF. CDR3 nucleotides: TGTGCCAGCAGCTCCTCAGACAGGGTCTACGAGCAGTACTTC. The chain carries TRBV5-4 and TRBJ2-7; TRBD1 aligns across 7 bases. After removal of 3 bases from V and 3 bases from J, the junction contained 6 bases not matched to a gene. The CDR3 has 14 residues. Germline lookup yields CDR1 SGHNT and CDR2 YYREEE (reference sequence).

The chain employs TRBV7-9 and TRBJ2-7; 9 bases align to TRBD1. This CDR3 is 14 amino acids long. From germline, CDR1 is SEHNR and CDR2 FQNEAQ (reference sequence). The J segment lost 2 bases and the V segment lost 5 bases, leaving 4 bases of the junction unmatched. The CDR3 here is CASSDRGKTYEQYF. As DNA, the CDR3 is TGTGCCAGCAGCGACAGGGGGAAGACCTACGAGCAGTACTTC.

This sequence joins TRBV7-7 and TRBJ2-7, with 9 bases fitting TRBD2. The CDR3 is 16 amino acids. V was clipped by 0 bases and J by 3 bases; unmatched bases: 6. Germline values: CDR1 SSHAT, CDR2 FNYEAQ (reference sequence). The CDR3 DNA follows: TGTGCCAGCAGCTTAGCGCGGCGGGAGGGCCGCTACGAGCAGTACTTC. Translating gives CASSLARREGRYEQYF. Together with reference TRBV7-7 and TRBJ2-7, the CDR3 gives the full variable domain: GAGVSQSPRYKVTKRGQDVTLRCDPISSHATLYWYQQALGQGPEFLTYFNYEAQPDKSGLPSDRFSAERPEGSISTLTIQRTEQRDSAMYRCASSLARREGRYEQYFGPGTRLTVT.

The chain recombines TRBV27 with TRBJ2-2; D is unresolved. There are 14 residues in the CDR3. Germline V gene data show CDR1 as MNHEY and CDR2 as SMNVEV (reference sequence). The V and J ends lost 3 bases and 3 bases respectively, with 8 bases between them. The CDR3 region has the DNA TGTGCCAGCAGTTTTGGCATTTACACCGGGGAGCTGTTTTTT. Translation gives CASSFGIYTGELFF.

This clone was picked up one time. The rearrangement links TRBV2 to TRBJ1-2, with TRBD1 identical over 11 bases. Looked up from germline, CDR1 is SNHLY and CDR2 is FYNNEI. The length of the CDR3 is 18 residues. The V segment lost 0 bases and the J segment 7 bases; nucleotides outside the gene matches: 13. The CDR3: CASSEAGERTGGTGGYTF. In DNA, the CDR3 is TGTGCCAGCAGTGAAGCGGGTGAACGGACAGGGGGCACAGGTGGCTACACCTTC.